Below are 6 T cell receptor beta chains sequenced from a single sample in a study of a mutant IDH1 vaccine in newly diagnosed glioma (dated by TCRdb to about 2021). Reading the label with the study, this specimen's time point is: week 35, safety follow-up. Each vaccine dose, consisting of 300 ug of a 20-mer mutant IDH1 peptide in Montanide, was administered subcutaneously with topical imiquimod. The method behind the library was the immunoSEQ multiplex PCR assay. The table comes from immuneACCESS by way of TCRdb, which keeps in-frame sequences with V and J called. Part of the clones is missing from these tables; in studies checked, under half for an unresolved V gene and the rest for unknown reasons. The sample profile shows over 45,000 clones; 92% of them were found once. The ten largest clones add up to about 2.4% of the sample. Their antigens remain unidentified. The starting material was PBMCs, obtained from a glioma patient whose treatment included an IDH1 peptide vaccine. The receptors were sampled from a man aged 45-65 years with glioma.

The gene calls are TRBV30 and TRBJ2-7; D is undetermined. The V gene lost 1 base and the J gene lost 4 bases, with 2 bases spanning the gap. The CDR3 runs to 10 residues. Germline-derived CDR1 and CDR2 are GTSNPN and SVGIG (reference sequence). This chain's CDR3 is CAWSGYEQYF. The CDR3 nucleotides read TGTGCCTGGAGTGGGTACGAGCAGTACTTC.

This chain links TRBV29-1 with TRBJ2-2; D is uncertain. V was pared by 7 bases and J by 0 bases, with 6 bases between. The CDR3 is 12 amino acids. Germline V lookup: CDR1 SQVTM, CDR2 ANQGSEA. CDR3 in amino acids: CSATPNTGELFF. The CDR3 DNA is TGCAGCGCAACTCCGAACACCGGGGAGCTGTTTTTT.

This chain joins TRBV4-3 and TRBJ2-2, with TRBD1 matching 7 bases. J was trimmed by 3 bases and V by 3 bases; bases with no gene match: 10. The CDR3 is 17 amino acids. Germline V gene data show CDR1 as LGHNA and CDR2 as YSLEER. CDR3 sequence: CASSQGDRVKDTGELFF. The CDR3 DNA is TGCGCCAGCAGCCAGGGCGACAGGGTAAAGGACACCGGGGAGCTGTTTTTT.

This chain joins TRBV4-2 and TRBJ2-6; tentatively, D is TRBD1 (5 bases). This CDR3 region has 17 residues. The germline gives CDR1 LGHNA, CDR2 YNFKEQ. With 0 bases removed from V and 0 bases from J, the gap between germline ends came to 9 bases. CDR3 sequence: CASSQERGSSGANVLTF. CDR3 nucleotides: TGTGCCAGCAGCCAAGAAAGGGGCTCCTCTGGGGCCAACGTCCTGACTTTC.

Regarding this clone: Other DNA sequences of this sample code for an identical CDR3. V is TRBV27 and J is TRBJ1-3; a possible D gene is TRBD1 (5 bases). The CDR3 is 15 residues long. The V end lost 0 bases, the J end lost 2 bases, and 8 bases lay between the germline ends. Germline V lookup: CDR1 MNHEY, CDR2 SMNVEV (reference sequence). CDR3 sequence (DNA): TGTGCCAGCAGTTTATCCCGACAGCCTGGAAACACCATATATTTT. This translates into CASSLSRQPGNTIYF.

A single count supports this clone. The chain combines TRBV7-9 with TRBJ1-4, with D unresolved. The germline CDR1 and CDR2 sequences are SEHNR and FQNEAQ (reference sequence). The CDR3 is made up of 15 amino acids. V was clipped by 5 bases and J by 2 bases, with 12 bases between them. The CDR3 sequence is CASSPIGRTNEKLFF. The CDR3 region has the DNA TGTGCCAGCAGCCCCATCGGGAGGACTAATGAAAAACTGTTTTTT.